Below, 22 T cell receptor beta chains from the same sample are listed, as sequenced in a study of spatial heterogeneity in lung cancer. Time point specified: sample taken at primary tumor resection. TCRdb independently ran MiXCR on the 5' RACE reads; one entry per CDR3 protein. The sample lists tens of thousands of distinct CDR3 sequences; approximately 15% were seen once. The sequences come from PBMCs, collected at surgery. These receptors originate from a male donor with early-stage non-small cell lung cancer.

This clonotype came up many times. The CDR3 region has the DNA TGTGCCAGCAGCATTCCAGGGGGCGGAACGGCCTACGAGCAGTACTTC. Amino acid sequence: CASSIPGGGTAYEQYF. J is TRBJ2-7 and V is TRBV3-1, with TRBD1 identical over 8 bases. From germline, CDR1 is LGHDT and CDR2 YNNKEL (reference sequence). This CDR3 has 16 amino acids. J was trimmed by 2 bases and V by 5 bases; bases with no gene match: 11.

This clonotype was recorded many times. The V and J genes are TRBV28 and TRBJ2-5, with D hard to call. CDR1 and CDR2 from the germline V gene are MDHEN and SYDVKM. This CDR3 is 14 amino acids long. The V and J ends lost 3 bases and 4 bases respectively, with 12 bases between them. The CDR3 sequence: CASSFTSLVETQYF. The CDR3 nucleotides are TGTGCCAGCAGTTTTACCAGCCTGGTAGAGACCCAGTACTTC.

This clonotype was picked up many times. CDR3 region: CASGQPQETQYF. As DNA, the CDR3 is TGTGCCAGTGGACAGCCTCAAGAGACCCAGTACTTC. The genes are TRBV6-5 and TRBJ2-5; D may be TRBD1 (6 bases). CDR3 length: 12 residues. The V gene's germline CDR1 is MNHEY and CDR2 SVGAGI. The V and J ends lost 9 bases and 2 bases respectively, with 10 bases between them.

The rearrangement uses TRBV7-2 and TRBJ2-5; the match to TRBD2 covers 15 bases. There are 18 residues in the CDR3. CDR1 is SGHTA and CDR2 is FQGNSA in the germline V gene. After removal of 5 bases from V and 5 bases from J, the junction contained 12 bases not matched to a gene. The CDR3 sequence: CASSIGLAGGPITETQYF. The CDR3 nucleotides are TGTGCCAGCAGCATAGGACTAGCGGGAGGGCCGATAACGGAGACCCAGTACTTC.

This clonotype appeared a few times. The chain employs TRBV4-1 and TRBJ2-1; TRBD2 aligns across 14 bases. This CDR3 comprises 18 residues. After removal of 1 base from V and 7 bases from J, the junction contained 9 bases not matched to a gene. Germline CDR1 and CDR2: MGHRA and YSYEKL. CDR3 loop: CASSQGLAGGQGRNEQFF. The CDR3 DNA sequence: TGCGCCAGCAGCCAAGGACTAGCGGGGGGGCAGGGTCGGAATGAGCAGTTCTTC.

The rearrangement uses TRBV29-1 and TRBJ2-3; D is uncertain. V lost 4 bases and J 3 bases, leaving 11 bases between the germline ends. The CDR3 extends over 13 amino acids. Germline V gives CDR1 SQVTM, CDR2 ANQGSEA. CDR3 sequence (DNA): TGCAGCGTTGGGCACATTGGAACAGATACGCAGTATTTT. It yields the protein CSVGHIGTDTQYF.

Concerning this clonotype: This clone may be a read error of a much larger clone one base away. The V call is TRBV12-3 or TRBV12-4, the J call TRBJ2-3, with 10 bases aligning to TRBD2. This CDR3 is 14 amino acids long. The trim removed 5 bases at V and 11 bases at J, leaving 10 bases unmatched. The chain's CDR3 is CASSLGTSVGMQYF. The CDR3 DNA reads TGTGCCAGCAGTCTTGGGACTAGCGTGGGTATGCAGTATTTT.

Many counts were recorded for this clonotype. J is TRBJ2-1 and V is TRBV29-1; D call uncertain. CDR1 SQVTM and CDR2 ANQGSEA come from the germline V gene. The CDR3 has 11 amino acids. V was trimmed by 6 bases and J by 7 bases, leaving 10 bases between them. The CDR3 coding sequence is TGCAGCGTCTACTTTAATAATGAGCAGTTCTTC. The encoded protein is CSVYFNNEQFF.

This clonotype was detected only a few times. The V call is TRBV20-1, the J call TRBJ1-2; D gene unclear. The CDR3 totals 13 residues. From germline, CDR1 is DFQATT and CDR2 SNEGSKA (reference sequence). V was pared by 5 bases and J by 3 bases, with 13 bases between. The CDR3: CSAHVEQYYGYTF. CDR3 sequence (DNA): TGCAGTGCTCACGTAGAACAGTACTATGGCTACACCTTC.

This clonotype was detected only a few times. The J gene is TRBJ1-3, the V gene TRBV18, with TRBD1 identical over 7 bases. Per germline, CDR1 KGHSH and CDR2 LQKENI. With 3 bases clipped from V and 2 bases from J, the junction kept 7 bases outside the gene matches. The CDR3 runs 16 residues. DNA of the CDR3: TGTGCCAGCTCACCGGCGACAGGGTTCGCTGGAAACACCATATATTTT. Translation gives CASSPATGFAGNTIYF.

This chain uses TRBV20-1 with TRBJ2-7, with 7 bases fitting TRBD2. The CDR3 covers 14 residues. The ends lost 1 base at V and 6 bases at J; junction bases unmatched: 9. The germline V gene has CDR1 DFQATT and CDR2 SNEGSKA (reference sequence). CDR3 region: CSARVWGGTTEQYF. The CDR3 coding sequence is TGCAGTGCTAGAGTCTGGGGGGGAACGACCGAGCAGTACTTC.

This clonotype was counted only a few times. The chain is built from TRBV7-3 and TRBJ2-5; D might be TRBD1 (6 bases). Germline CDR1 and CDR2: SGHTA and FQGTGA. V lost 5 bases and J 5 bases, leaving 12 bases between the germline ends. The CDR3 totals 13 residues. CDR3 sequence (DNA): TGTGCCAGCAGCCTGGACAGAGGGGAGACCCAGTACTTC. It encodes CASSLDRGETQYF.

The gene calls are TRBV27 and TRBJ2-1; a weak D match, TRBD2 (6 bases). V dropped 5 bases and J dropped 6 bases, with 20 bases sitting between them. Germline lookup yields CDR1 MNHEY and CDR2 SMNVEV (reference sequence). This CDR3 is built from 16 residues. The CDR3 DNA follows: TGTGCCAGCAGTCCTTCCGGGGACTTGAGCCGCAATGAGCAGTTCTTC. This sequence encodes CASSPSGDLSRNEQFF.

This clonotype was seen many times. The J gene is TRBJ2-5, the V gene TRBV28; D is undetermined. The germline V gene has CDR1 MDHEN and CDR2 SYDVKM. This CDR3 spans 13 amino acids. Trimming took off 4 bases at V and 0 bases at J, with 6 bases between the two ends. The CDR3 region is CASSYGYQETQYF. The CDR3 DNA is TGTGCCAGCAGTTACGGGTACCAAGAGACCCAGTACTTC.

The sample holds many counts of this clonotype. CDR3 amino acids: CASSEETDTQYF. CDR3 sequence (DNA): TGTGCCAGCAGTGAAGAAACAGATACGCAGTATTTT. The rearrangement links TRBV28 to TRBJ2-3; D ambiguous. V shed 5 bases and J shed 3 bases, with 6 bases lying between them. The V gene's germline CDR1 is MDHEN and CDR2 SYDVKM. The CDR3 length is 12 residues.

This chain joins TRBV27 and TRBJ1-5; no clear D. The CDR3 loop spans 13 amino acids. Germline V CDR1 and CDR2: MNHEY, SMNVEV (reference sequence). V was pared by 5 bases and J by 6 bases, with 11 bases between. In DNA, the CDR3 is TGTGCCAGCAGTCCCCGCGCGGGTCAGCCCCAGCATTTT. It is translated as CASSPRAGQPQHF.

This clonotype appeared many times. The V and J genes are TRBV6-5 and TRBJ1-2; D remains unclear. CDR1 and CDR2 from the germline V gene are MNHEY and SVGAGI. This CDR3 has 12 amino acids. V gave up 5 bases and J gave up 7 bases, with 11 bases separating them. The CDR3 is CASSTTGTGYTF. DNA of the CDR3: TGTGCCAGCAGTACGACCGGAACTGGCTACACCTTC.

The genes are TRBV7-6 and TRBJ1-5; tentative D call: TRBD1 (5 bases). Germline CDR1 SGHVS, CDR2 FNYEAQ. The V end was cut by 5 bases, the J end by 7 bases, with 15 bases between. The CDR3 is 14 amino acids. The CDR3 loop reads CASSPDTLGQPQHF. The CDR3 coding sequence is TGTGCCAGCAGCCCGGACACATTGGGACAGCCCCAGCATTTT.

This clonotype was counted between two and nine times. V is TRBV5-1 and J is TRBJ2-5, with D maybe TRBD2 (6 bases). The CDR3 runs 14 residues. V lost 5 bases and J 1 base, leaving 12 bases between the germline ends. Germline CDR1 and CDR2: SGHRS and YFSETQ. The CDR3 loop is CASRLMGGQETQYF. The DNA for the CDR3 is TGCGCCAGCAGACTGATGGGGGGCCAAGAGACCCAGTACTTC.

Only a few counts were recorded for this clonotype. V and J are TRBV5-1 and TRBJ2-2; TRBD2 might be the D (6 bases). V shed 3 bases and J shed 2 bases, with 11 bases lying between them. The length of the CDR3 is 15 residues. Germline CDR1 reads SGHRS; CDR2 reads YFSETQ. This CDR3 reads CASSSGGLNTGELFF. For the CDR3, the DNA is TGCGCCAGCAGCTCTGGAGGGTTAAACACCGGGGAGCTGTTTTTT.

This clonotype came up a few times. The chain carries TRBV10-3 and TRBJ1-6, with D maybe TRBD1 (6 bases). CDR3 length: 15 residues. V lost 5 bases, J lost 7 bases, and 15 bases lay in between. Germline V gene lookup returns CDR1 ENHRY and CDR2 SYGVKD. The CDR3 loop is CAISPTDRFNSPLHF. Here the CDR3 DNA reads TGTGCCATCAGTCCCACCGACAGGTTCAATTCACCCCTCCACTTT.

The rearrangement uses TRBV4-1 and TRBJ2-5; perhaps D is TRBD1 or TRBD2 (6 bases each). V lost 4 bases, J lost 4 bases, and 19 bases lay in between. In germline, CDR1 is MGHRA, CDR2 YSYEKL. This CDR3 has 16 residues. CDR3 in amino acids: CASSLSGGAFRETQYF. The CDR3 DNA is TGCGCCAGCAGCCTCTCCGGGGGCGCGTTTAGAGAGACCCAGTACTTC.